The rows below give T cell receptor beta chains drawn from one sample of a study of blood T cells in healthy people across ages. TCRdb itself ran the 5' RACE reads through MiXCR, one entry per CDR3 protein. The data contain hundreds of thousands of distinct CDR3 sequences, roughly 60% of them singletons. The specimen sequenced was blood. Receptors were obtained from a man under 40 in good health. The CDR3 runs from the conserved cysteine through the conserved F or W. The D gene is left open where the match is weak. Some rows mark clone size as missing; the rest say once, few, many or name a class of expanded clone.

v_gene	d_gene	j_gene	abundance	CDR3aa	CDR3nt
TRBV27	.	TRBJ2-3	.	CASSRIRGLDTQYF	TGTGCCAGCAGCCGCATAAGGGGCTTGGATACGCAGTATTTT
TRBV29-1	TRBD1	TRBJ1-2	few	CSVPSTGGDPARNYGYTF	TGCAGCGTTCCTTCAACAGGGGGCGACCCGGCGCGTAACTATGGCTACACCTTC
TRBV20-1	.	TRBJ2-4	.	CSASYWAMAKNIQYF	TGCAGTGCTAGTTACTGGGCCATGGCCAAAAACATTCAGTACTTC
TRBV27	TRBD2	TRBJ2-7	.	CASRSGLASYEQYF	TGTGCCAGCAGGTCAGGACTAGCATCCTACGAGCAGTACTTC
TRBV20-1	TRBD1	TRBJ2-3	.	CSARGQGAFTQYF	TGCAGTGCTAGAGGGCAGGGGGCGTTTACGCAGTATTTT
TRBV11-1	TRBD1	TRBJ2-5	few	CASSVDRGRETQYF	TGTGCCAGCAGCGTCGACAGGGGTAGGGAGACCCAGTACTTC
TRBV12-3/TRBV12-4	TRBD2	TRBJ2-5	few	CASRHLAEETQYF	TGTGCCAGCAGACACCTAGCGGAAGAGACCCAGTACTTC
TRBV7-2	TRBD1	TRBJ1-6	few	CASSRPGQGASPLHF	TGTGCCAGCAGCCGCCCGGGACAGGGGGCCTCACCCCTCCACTTT
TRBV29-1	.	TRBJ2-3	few	CSFSGVYTDTQYF	TGCAGCTTTAGCGGTGTTTACACAGATACGCAGTATTTT
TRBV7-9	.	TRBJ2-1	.	CASSLSRGGEQFF	TGTGCCAGCAGCTTGTCTAGAGGGGGTGAGCAGTTCTTC
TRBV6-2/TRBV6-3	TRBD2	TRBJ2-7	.	CASSGGLVSYEQYF	TGTGCCAGCAGTGGCGGACTAGTCTCCTACGAGCAGTACTTC
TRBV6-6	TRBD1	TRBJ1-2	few	CASTRDRGAYGYTF	TGTGCCAGCACTCGAGACAGGGGCGCTTATGGCTACACCTTC
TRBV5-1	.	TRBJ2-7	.	CANQKGDTLYEQYF	TGCGCCAACCAAAAAGGGGACACCCTCTACGAGCAGTACTTC
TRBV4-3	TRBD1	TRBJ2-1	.	CASSRTATGKQFF	TGCGCCAGCAGCCGAACTGCGACAGGGAAGCAGTTCTTC
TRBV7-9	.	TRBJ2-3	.	CASSLRAADTQYF	TGTGCCAGCAGCTTAAGAGCGGCAGATACGCAGTATTTT
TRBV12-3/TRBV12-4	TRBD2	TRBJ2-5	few	CASSVTSGGVKTQYF	TGTGCCAGCAGTGTGACTAGCGGGGGGGTAAAGACCCAGTACTTC
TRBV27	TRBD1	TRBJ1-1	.	CASSKWGQGLNEAFF	TGTGCCAGCAGCAAATGGGGACAGGGCCTTAATGAAGCTTTCTTT
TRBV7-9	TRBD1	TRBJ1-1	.	CASSLFGQGNTEAFF	TGTGCCAGCAGCTTATTTGGACAGGGGAACACTGAAGCTTTCTTT
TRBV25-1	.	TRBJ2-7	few	CASSVDRNPYEQYF	TGTGCCAGCAGTGTCGACAGGAACCCCTACGAGCAGTACTTC
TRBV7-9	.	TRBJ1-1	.	CASSLGRNIVNTEAFF	TGTGCCAGCAGCTTAGGCAGGAATATAGTGAACACTGAAGCTTTCTTT
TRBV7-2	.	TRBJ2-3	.	CASSWRQITDTQYF	TGTGCCAGCAGCTGGCGACAGATCACAGATACGCAGTATTTT
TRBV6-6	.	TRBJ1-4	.	CASRPRGGRDEKLFF	TGTGCCAGCAGACCCCGCGGTGGTAGGGATGAAAAACTGTTTTTT
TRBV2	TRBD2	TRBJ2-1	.	CASRELAVPGNEQFF	TGTGCCAGCAGGGAACTAGCGGTGCCGGGCAATGAGCAGTTCTTC
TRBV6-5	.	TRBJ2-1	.	CASSLTGTGNEQFF	TGTGCCAGCAGTTTGACAGGAACTGGGAATGAGCAGTTCTTC
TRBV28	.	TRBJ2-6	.	CASSFQGSGANVLTF	TGTGCCAGCAGTTTCCAAGGGTCCGGGGCCAACGTCCTGACTTTC
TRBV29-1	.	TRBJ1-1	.	CSVDQGNREAFF	TGCAGCGTGGACCAGGGGAACAGAGAAGCTTTCTTT
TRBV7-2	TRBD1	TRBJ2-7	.	CASSLDRWAYEQYF	TGTGCCAGCAGCTTGGACAGGTGGGCCTACGAGCAGTACTTC
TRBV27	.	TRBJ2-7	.	CASSTGPPTYEQYF	TGTGCCAGCAGTACTGGGCCCCCGACCTACGAGCAGTACTTC
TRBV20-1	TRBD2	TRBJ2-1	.	CSGETSGRYEQFF	TGCAGTGGGGAGACGAGCGGGAGATATGAGCAGTTCTTC
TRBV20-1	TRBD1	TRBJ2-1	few	CSARDRVEQFF	TGCAGTGCGAGGGACAGGGTCGAGCAGTTCTTC
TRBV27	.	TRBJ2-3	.	CASSLLQRPDTQYF	TGTGCCAGCAGTTTATTACAGAGGCCGGATACGCAGTATTTT
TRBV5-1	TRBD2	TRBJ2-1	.	CASSLEGLAGVLYNEQFF	TGCGCCAGCAGCTTGGAAGGACTAGCGGGAGTACTTTACAATGAGCAGTTCTTC
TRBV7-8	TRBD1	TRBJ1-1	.	CASSPVSGTVGTEAFF	TGTGCCAGCAGCCCAGTTTCGGGGACAGTAGGCACTGAAGCTTTCTTT
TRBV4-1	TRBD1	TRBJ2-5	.	CASSQEQGGQETQYF	TGCGCCAGCAGCCAAGAACAGGGGGGTCAAGAGACCCAGTACTTC
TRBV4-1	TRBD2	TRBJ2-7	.	CASSQDSGNLSEQYF	TGCGCCAGCAGCCAAGATAGCGGGAACCTCTCCGAGCAGTACTTC
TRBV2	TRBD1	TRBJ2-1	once	CASSEQGDSYNEQFF	TGTGCCAGCAGTGAACAGGGGGACTCCTACAATGAGCAGTTCTTC
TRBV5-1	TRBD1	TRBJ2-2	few	CASSLTGDTGELFF	TGCGCCAGCAGCTTGACAGGGGACACCGGGGAGCTGTTTTTT
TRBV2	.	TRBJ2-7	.	CASRETGLHEQYF	TGTGCCAGCAGGGAAACAGGGCTTCACGAGCAGTACTTC
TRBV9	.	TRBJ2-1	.	CASSVRAGSSDEQFF	TGTGCCAGCAGCGTACGGGCGGGATCTTCGGATGAGCAGTTCTTC
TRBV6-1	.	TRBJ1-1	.	CASASWGMVTTAFF	TGTGCCTCAGCCAGCTGGGGAATGGTTACAACGGCTTTCTTT
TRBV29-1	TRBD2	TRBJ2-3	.	CSVATTSGDTQYF	TGCAGCGTGGCGACGACTAGCGGGGATACGCAGTATTTT
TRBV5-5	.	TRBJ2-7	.	CASSFDEQYF	TGTGCCAGCAGCTTTGACGAGCAGTACTTC
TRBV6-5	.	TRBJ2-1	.	CASTGGPPSYNEQFF	TGTGCCAGCACGGGCGGGCCGCCCTCCTACAATGAGCAGTTCTTC
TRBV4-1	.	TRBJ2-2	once	CASSLHGGTGELFF	TGCGCCAGCAGCCTCCACGGGGGCACCGGGGAGCTGTTTTTT
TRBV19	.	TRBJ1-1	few	CASSTPRSGDTEAFF	TGTGCCAGTAGTACCCCTCGTTCGGGCGACACTGAAGCTTTCTTT
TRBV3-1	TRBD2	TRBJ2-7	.	CASSQTTSRDYEQYF	TGTGCCAGCAGCCAAACGACTAGCCGGGACTACGAGCAGTACTTC
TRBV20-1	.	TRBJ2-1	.	CGASGEQGEFF	TGCGGTGCTAGTGGGGAGCAGGGCGAGTTCTTC
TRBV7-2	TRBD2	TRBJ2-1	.	CASGPPSGRASNEQFF	TGTGCCAGCGGCCCCCCTAGCGGGAGGGCCTCAAATGAGCAGTTCTTC
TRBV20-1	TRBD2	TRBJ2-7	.	CSARATGGLASHEQYF	TGCAGTGCTAGGGCCACCGGCGGACTAGCCTCCCACGAGCAGTACTTC
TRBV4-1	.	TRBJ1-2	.	CASSQNHQANYGYTF	TGCGCCAGCAGCCAAAACCACCAGGCTAACTATGGCTACACCTTC
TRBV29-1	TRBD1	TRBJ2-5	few	CSVAQGAGETQYF	TGCAGCGTTGCCCAGGGGGCGGGAGAGACCCAGTACTTC
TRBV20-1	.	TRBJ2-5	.	CSATVQEETQYF	TGCAGTGCTACGGTGCAAGAAGAGACCCAGTACTTC
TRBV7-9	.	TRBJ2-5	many	CASRLSQETQYF	TGTGCCAGCAGGCTGAGTCAAGAGACCCAGTACTTC
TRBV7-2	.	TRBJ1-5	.	CASSLVGGTLNQPQHF	TGTGCCAGCAGCTTAGTAGGGGGGACCCTTAATCAGCCCCAGCATTTT
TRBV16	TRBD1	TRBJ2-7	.	CASRKTGAGIEQYF	TGTGCCAGCAGGAAGACAGGGGCTGGGATCGAGCAGTACTTC
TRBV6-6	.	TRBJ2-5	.	CASSQTGTGSETQYF	TGTGCCAGCAGTCAAACCGGGACTGGCTCAGAGACCCAGTACTTC
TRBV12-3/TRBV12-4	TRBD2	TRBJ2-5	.	CANSLAASETQYF	TGTGCCAACAGTCTAGCGGCCTCAGAGACCCAGTACTTC
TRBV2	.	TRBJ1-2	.	CASSVGGYGYTF	TGTGCCAGCAGTGTGGGGGGGTATGGCTACACCTTC